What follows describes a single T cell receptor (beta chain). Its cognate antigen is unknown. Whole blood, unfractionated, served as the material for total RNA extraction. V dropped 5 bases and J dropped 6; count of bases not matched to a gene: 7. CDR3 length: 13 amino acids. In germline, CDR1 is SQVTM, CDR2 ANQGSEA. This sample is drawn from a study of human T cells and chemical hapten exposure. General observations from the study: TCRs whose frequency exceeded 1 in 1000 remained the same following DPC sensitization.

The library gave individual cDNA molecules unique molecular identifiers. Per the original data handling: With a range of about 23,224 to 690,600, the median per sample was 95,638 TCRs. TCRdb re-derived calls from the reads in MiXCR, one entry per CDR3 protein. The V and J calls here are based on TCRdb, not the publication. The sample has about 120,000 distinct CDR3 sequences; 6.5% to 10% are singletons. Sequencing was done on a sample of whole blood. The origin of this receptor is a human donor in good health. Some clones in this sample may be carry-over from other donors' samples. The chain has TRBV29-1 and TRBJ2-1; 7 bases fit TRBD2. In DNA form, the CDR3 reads TGCAGCGTTTATCCCGGGACTATCAATGAGCAGTTCTTC. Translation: CSVYPGTINEQFF.